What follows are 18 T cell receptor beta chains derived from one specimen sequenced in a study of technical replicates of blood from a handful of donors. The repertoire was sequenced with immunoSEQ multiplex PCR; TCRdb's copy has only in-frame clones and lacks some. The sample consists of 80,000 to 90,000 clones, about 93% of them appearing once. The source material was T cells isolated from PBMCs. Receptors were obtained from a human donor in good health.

CDR3 in amino acids: CASSAGGGLEQYF. The CDR3 DNA is TGTGCCAGCAGTGCTGGGGGGGGGCTCGAGCAGTACTTC. The chain joins TRBV6-5 to TRBJ2-7, with a weak D call TRBD2 (7 bases). CDR3 length: 13 residues. The germline V and J ends were trimmed by 5 bases and 6 bases, with 14 bases remaining between them. Germline CDR1 reads MNHEY; CDR2 reads SVGAGI.

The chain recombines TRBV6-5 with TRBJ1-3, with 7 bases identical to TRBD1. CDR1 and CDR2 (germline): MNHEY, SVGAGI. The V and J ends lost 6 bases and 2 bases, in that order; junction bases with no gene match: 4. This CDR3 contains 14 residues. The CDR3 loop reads CASSLTGTGNTIYF. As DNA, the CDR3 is TGTGCCAGCAGCTTGACAGGGACTGGAAACACCATATATTTT.

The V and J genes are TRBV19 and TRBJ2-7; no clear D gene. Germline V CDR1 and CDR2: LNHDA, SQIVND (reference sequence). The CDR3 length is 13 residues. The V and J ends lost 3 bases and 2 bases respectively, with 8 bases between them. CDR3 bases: TGTGCCAGTAGTATGGGCAGTGCCTACGAGCAGTACTTC. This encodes CASSMGSAYEQYF.

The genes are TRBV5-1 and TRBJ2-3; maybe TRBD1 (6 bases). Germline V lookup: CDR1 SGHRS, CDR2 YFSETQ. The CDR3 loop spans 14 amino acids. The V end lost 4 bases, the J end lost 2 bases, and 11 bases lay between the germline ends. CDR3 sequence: CASSAGDITDTQYF. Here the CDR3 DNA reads TGCGCCAGCAGCGCAGGGGATATCACAGATACGCAGTATTTT.

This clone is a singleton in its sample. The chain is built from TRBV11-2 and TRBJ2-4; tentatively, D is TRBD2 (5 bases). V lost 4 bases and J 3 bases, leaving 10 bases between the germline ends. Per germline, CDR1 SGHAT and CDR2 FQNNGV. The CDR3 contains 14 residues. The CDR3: CASSSPRGKNIQYF. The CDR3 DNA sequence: TGTGCCAGCAGCTCACCCCGGGGCAAAAACATTCAGTACTTC. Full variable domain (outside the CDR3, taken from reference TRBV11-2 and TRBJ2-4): EAGVAQSPRYKIIEKRQSVAFWCNPISGHATLYWYQQILGQGPKLLIQFQNNGVVDDSQLPKDRFSAERLKGVDSTLKIQPAKLEDSAVYLCASSSPRGKNIQYFGAGTRLSVL.

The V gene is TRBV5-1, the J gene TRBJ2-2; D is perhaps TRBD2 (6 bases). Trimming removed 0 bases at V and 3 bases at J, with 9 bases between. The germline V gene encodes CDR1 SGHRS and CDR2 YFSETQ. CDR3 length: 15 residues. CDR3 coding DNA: TGCGCCAGCAGCTTGGTCGGGGGACACACCGGGGAGCTGTTTTTT. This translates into CASSLVGGHTGELFF.

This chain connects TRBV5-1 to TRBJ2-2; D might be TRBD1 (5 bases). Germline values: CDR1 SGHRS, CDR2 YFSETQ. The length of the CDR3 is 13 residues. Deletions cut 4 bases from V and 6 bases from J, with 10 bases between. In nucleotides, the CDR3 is TGCGCCAGCAGCGACAGTTGGTCCGGGGAGCTGTTTTTT. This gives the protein CASSDSWSGELFF. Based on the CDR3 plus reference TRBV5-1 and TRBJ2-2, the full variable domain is KAGVTQTPRYLIKTRGQQVTLSCSPISGHRSVSWYQQTPGQGLQFLFEYFSETQRNKGNFPGRFSGRQFSNSRSEMNVSTLELGDSALYLCASSDSWSGELFFGEGSRLTVL.

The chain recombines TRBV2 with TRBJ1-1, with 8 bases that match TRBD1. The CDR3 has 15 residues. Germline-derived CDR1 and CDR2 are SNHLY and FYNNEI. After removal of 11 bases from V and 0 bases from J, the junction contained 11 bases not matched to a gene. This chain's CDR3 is CASKVGQDMNTEAFF. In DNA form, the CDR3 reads TGTGCCTCTAAGGTGGGACAGGACATGAACACTGAAGCTTTCTTT. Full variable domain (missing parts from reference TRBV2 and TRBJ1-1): EPEVTQTPSHQVTQMGQEVILRCVPISNHLYFYWYRQILGQKVEFLVSFYNNEISEKSEIFDDQFSVERPDGSNFTLKIRSTKLEDSAMYFCASKVGQDMNTEAFFGQGTRLTVV.

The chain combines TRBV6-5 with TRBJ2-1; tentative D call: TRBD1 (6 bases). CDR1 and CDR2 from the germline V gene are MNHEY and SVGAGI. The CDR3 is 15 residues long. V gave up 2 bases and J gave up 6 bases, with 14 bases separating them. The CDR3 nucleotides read TGTGCCAGCAGTTACGTTGGGGACACCATCAATGAGCAGTTCTTC. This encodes CASSYVGDTINEQFF.

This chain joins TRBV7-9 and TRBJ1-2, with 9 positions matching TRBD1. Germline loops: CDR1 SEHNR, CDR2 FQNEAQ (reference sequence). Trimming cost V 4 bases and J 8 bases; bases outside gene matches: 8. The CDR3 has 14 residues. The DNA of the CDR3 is TGTGCCAGCAGCTATGGACAGGGGTTCGGGGGCTACACCTTC. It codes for CASSYGQGFGGYTF.

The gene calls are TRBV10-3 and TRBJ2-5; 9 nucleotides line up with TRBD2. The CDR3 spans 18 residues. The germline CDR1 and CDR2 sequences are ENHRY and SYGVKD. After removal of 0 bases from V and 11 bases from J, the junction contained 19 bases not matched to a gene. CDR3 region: CAISESRNSGSERNSQYF. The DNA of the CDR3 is TGTGCCATCAGTGAGTCTCGCAATAGCGGGAGTGAGAGGAACTCTCAGTACTTC.

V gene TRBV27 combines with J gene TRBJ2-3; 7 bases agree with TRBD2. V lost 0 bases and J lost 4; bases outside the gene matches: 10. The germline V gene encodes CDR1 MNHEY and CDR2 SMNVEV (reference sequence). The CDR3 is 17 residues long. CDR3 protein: CASSLSLEGGRADTQYF. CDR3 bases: TGTGCCAGCAGTTTATCCCTTGAGGGTGGGAGGGCAGATACGCAGTATTTT.

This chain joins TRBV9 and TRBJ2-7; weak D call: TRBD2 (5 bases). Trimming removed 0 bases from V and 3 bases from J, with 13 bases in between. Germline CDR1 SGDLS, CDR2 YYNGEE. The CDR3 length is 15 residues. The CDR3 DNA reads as TGTGCCAGCAGCGTAGAGCCAGCGGCCCACTACGAGCAGTACTTC. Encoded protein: CASSVEPAAHYEQYF.

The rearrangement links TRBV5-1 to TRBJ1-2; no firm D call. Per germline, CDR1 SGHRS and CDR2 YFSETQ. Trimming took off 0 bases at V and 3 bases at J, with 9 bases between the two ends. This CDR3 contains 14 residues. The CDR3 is CASSLGWADYGYTF. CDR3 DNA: TGCGCCAGCAGCTTGGGTTGGGCCGACTATGGCTACACCTTC.

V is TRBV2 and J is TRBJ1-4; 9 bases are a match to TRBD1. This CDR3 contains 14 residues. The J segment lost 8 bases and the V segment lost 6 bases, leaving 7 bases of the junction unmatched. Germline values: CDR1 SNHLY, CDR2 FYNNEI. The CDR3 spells CASRDRDRVEKLFF. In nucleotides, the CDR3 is TGTGCCAGCAGGGACCGGGACAGGGTCGAAAAACTGTTTTTT.

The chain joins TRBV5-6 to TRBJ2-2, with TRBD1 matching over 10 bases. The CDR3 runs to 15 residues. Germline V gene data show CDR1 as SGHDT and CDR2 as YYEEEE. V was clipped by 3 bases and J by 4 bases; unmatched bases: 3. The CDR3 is CASSSDRGATGELFF. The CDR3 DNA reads TGTGCCAGCAGCTCGGACAGGGGGGCCACCGGGGAGCTGTTTTTT. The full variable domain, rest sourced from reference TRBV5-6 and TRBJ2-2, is DAGVTQSPTHLIKTRGQQVTLRCSPKSGHDTVSWYQQALGQGPQFIFQYYEEEERQRGNFPDRFSGHQFPNYSSELNVNALLLGDSALYLCASSSDRGATGELFFGEGSRLTVL.

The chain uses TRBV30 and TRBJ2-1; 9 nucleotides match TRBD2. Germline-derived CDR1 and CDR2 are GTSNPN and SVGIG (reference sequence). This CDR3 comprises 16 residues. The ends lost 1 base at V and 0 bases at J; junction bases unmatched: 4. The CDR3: CAWSGLAGASYNEQFF. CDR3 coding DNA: TGTGCCTGGAGTGGGTTAGCGGGGGCCTCCTACAATGAGCAGTTCTTC.

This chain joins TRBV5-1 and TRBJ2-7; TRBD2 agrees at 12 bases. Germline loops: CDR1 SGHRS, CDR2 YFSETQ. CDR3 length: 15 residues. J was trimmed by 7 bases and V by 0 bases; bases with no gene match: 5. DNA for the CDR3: TGCGCCAGCAGCTTGGGACTAGCGGGAGTAGGTGAGCAGTACTTC. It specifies CASSLGLAGVGEQYF.